Presented here are 20 T cell receptor beta chains from one specimen sequenced in a study of shared clonotypes between healthy human individuals. Using immunoSEQ multiplex PCR, the repertoire was profiled, and TCRdb retains in-frame clones only, with some absent. The sample records about half a million clones, about 84% being singletons. The sample consisted of PBMCs. The receptors were gathered from a woman aged 40 to 50 in good health. Some clones in this sample may be carry-over from other donors' samples.

Remarks on this clone: A read error is possible here, since a much larger clone lies one base away. The chain carries TRBV28 and TRBJ2-3; TRBD1 agrees at 9 bases. The CDR3 contains 17 residues. Trimming at V came to 8 bases and at J to 4 bases, leaving 16 bases not matched to a gene. Germline V gene sequence: CDR1 MDHEN, CDR2 SYDVKM. CDR3 loop: CASGPTRGTGFADTQYF. The CDR3 bases are TGTGCCAGCGGCCCAACGAGAGGGACAGGGTTCGCAGATACGCAGTATTTT.

The V gene is TRBV7-6, the J gene TRBJ2-3, with D tentatively TRBD2 (7 bases). The CDR3 sequence is 16 residues long. V lost 5 bases to trimming and J lost 4 bases, with 19 bases between them. Germline lookup yields CDR1 SGHVS and CDR2 FNYEAQ. CDR3 in DNA: TGTGCCAGCAGCCAGAGGGGGGGCACCCCCGCAGATACGCAGTATTTT. Amino acid sequence: CASSQRGGTPADTQYF.

Details on this clone: A single base is all that separates this from a far larger clone, so a read error is likely. The chain uses TRBV30 and TRBJ2-6; D may be TRBD1 (6 bases). The germline V gene encodes CDR1 GTSNPN and CDR2 SVGIG (reference sequence). The CDR3 is 16 residues long. Here the CDR3 DNA reads TGTGCCTGGAGTAAATTATGGGGGCCTGGGGCCGACGTCCTGACTTTC. Amino acid sequence: CAWSKLWGPGADVLTF. Supplemented by reference TRBV30 and TRBJ2-6, the full variable domain reads SQTIHQWPATLVQPVGSPLSLECTVEGTSNPNLYWYRQAAGRGLQLLFYSVGIGQISSEVPQNLSASRPQDRQFILSSKKLLLSDSGFYLCAWSKLWGPGADVLTFGAGSRLTVL.

The chain employs TRBV7-2 and TRBJ2-7, with 8 bases lining up with TRBD2. The V and J ends lost 5 bases and 6 bases, in that order; junction bases with no gene match: 18. The CDR3 contains 17 residues. CDR1 is SGHTA, CDR2 FQGNSA, per germline. The CDR3 DNA reads TGTGCCAGCAGCGGCCCATGGGGAGCGGGAGTAAGCGGCGAGCAGTACTTC. Translation gives CASSGPWGAGVSGEQYF.

This chain connects TRBV28 to TRBJ2-2, with TRBD2 identical over 7 bases. Germline V CDR1 and CDR2: MDHEN, SYDVKM. V lost 11 bases to trimming and J lost 5 bases; unmatched junction nucleotides: 5. The CDR3 is 12 residues long. The CDR3 DNA reads as TGTGCCTGGGGAGGGGCAACCGGGGAGCTGTTTTTT. This translates into CAWGGATGELFF.

The chain uses TRBV12-5 and TRBJ2-1; TRBD2 matches at 11 bases. The CDR3 has 15 amino acids. V shed 5 bases and J 6 bases; nucleotides not matched to a gene: 6. CDR1 and CDR2 (germline): LGHNT, FRNRAP. The CDR3 nucleotides read TGTGCTAGTGGTACAGGACTAGCGGGTTTCAATGAGCAGTTCTTC. Translation: CASGTGLAGFNEQFF. The full variable domain, in which reference TRBV12-5 and TRBJ2-1 provide the parts outside the CDR3, is DARVTQTPRHKVTEMGQEVTMRCQPILGHNTVFWYRQTMMQGLELLAYFRNRAPLDDSGMPKDRFSAEMPDATLATLKIQPSEPRDSAVYFCASGTGLAGFNEQFFGPGTRLTVL.

This rearrangement joins TRBV4-3 to TRBJ2-2, with D tentatively TRBD1 (5 bases). Germline V gene lookup returns CDR1 LGHNA and CDR2 YSLEER. V was cut by 5 bases and J by 0 bases, with 10 bases left in between. This CDR3 has 15 amino acids. The CDR3 sequence: CASSSATANTGELFF. DNA for the CDR3: TGCGCCAGCAGCAGCGCGACAGCGAACACCGGGGAGCTGTTTTTT.

Regarding this clone: This likely reflects a read error, since a far larger clone is one base away. In the same sample, other DNA sequences code for this CDR3. The V gene is TRBV19, the J gene TRBJ1-3; 7 bases align to TRBD1. Germline V gene lookup returns CDR1 LNHDA and CDR2 SQIVND (reference sequence). This CDR3 is 16 amino acids long. The CDR3 sequence is CASSISGTDSGNTIYF. For the CDR3, the DNA is TGTGCCAGTAGTATATCCGGGACAGACTCTGGAAACACAATATATTTT.

The rearrangement links TRBV9 to TRBJ2-5, with a weak D call TRBD1 (6 bases). The CDR3 is made up of 16 amino acids. V dropped 3 bases and J dropped 0 bases, with 15 bases sitting between them. Per the germline V gene, CDR1 is SGDLS and CDR2 is YYNGEE. The DNA for the CDR3 is TGTGCCAGCAGCGCGAGGTCACAGGGTTACCAAGAGACCCAGTACTTC. Encoded protein: CASSARSQGYQETQYF. Full variable domain (missing parts from reference TRBV9 and TRBJ2-5): DSGVTQTPKHLITATGQRVTLRCSPRSGDLSVYWYQQSLDQGLQFLIQYYNGEERAKGNILERFSAQQFPDLHSELNLSSLELGDSALYFCASSARSQGYQETQYFGPGTRLLVL.

This chain connects TRBV7-9 to TRBJ2-1, with D unclear. V lost 5 bases to trimming and J lost 2 bases, with 7 bases between them. The CDR3 runs to 13 residues. The V gene's germline CDR1 is SEHNR and CDR2 FQNEAQ (reference sequence). The CDR3 is CASSAVTYNEQFF. DNA for the CDR3: TGTGCCAGCAGCGCGGTAACCTACAATGAGCAGTTCTTC.

This clone was observed at least ten times. The chain is built from TRBV28 and TRBJ1-2; the D is unclear. The CDR3 contains 15 residues. Trimming removed 0 bases at V and 3 bases at J, with 11 bases between. The germline V gene has CDR1 MDHEN and CDR2 SYDVKM. CDR3 nucleotide sequence: TGTGCCAGCAGTTTATGGTCCCGAGCGGACTATGGCTACACCTTC. This translates into CASSLWSRADYGYTF.

The table lists this clone with a few counts. The V call is TRBV7-2, the J call TRBJ2-2, with 7 positions matching TRBD1. Losses at the gene ends were 1 base for V and 5 bases for J; bases not matched to a gene: 1. Germline CDR1 SGHTA, CDR2 FQGNSA. This CDR3 contains 14 residues. CDR3 sequence: CASSLDRGTGELFF. For the CDR3, the DNA is TGTGCCAGCAGCTTAGACAGGGGAACCGGGGAGCTGTTTTTT.

The gene calls are TRBV30 and TRBJ1-1; unclear D gene. The CDR3 has 15 residues. V was clipped by 0 bases and J by 2 bases, with 13 bases between them. CDR1 GTSNPN and CDR2 SVGIG come from the germline V gene (reference sequence). The CDR3 loop reads CAWSVGFEANTEAFF. The CDR3 bases are TGTGCCTGGAGTGTAGGTTTCGAGGCAAACACTGAAGCTTTCTTT.

V usage is TRBV27 and J usage is TRBJ1-3, with 10 bases aligning to TRBD1. The junction had 2 bases not matched to a gene; V was cut back by 4 bases and J by 2 bases. Germline values: CDR1 MNHEY, CDR2 SMNVEV (reference sequence). CDR3 length equals 15 residues. CDR3 sequence: CASSSDRGPGNTIYF. Here the CDR3 DNA reads TGTGCCAGCAGTTCCGACAGGGGGCCTGGAAACACCATATATTTT.

This clone was seen a few times. A much larger clone lies a single base off, so this may be a read error. This CDR3 is also generated by other DNA sequences in the sample. This chain joins TRBV19 and TRBJ2-1, with TRBD2 matching over 7 bases. This CDR3 spans 15 amino acids. Unmatched junction bases numbered 9, after V lost 6 bases and J lost 4 bases. The V gene's germline CDR1 is LNHDA and CDR2 SQIVND (reference sequence). The CDR3, as DNA: TGTGCCAGTAGCCAGGAGGCGGGAGATTACAATGAGCAGTTCTTC. Residues: CASSQEAGDYNEQFF.

This chain links TRBV18 with TRBJ2-7; TRBD1 matches 7 bases. This CDR3 spans 15 amino acids. V gave up 3 bases and J gave up 1 base; unmatched junction bases: 6. Germline-derived CDR1 and CDR2 are KGHSH and LQKENI. CDR3 amino acids: CASSPTGTQSYEQYF. DNA of the CDR3: TGTGCCAGCTCACCGACAGGGACGCAATCCTACGAGCAGTACTTC. The variable domain in full, with the rest retrieved from reference TRBV18 and TRBJ2-7, is NAGVMQNPRHLVRRRGQEARLRCSPMKGHSHVYWYRQLPEEGLKFMVYLQKENIIDESGMPKERFSAEFPKEGPSILRIQQVVRGDSAAYFCASSPTGTQSYEQYFGPGTRLTVT.

The chain recombines TRBV4-3 with TRBJ2-2; D is ambiguous. Germline values: CDR1 LGHNA, CDR2 YSLEER. Trimming took 3 bases from V and 7 from J, leaving 9 bases between them. CDR3 length: 13 amino acids. The CDR3 sequence is CASSHGGDGELFF. The CDR3 region has the DNA TGCGCCAGCAGCCATGGTGGGGACGGGGAGCTGTTTTTT.

V and J are TRBV4-1 and TRBJ2-7; no clear D. The CDR3 runs to 15 residues. The germline CDR1 and CDR2 sequences are MGHRA and YSYEKL. V lost 1 base to trimming and J lost 2 bases, with 12 bases between them. In DNA form, the CDR3 reads TGCGCCAGCAGCCAAGTAGAATCTAGGACCTACGAGCAGTACTTC. This translates into CASSQVESRTYEQYF.

This clone was counted only a few times. The V and J genes are TRBV19 and TRBJ2-3; D ambiguous. The V end was cut by 4 bases, the J end by 5 bases, with 10 bases between. CDR1 is LNHDA and CDR2 is SQIVND in the germline V gene (reference sequence). The CDR3 is 13 amino acids. Here the CDR3 reads CASSTYFGDTQYF. The CDR3 DNA reads TGTGCCAGTAGTACATATTTCGGAGATACGCAGTATTTT.

The gene calls are TRBV19 and TRBJ1-2; maybe TRBD1 (5 bases). Germline V gene data show CDR1 as LNHDA and CDR2 as SQIVND (reference sequence). The V end was cut by 8 bases, the J end by 3 bases, with 16 bases between. The CDR3 has 14 residues. DNA of the CDR3: TGTGCCAGTGGGCTAGGGACCGTTCACTATGGCTACACCTTC. This translates into CASGLGTVHYGYTF.